This T cell receptor beta chain was documented in a study of blood T cell repertoires in COVID-19. The assay was immunoSEQ multiplex PCR, and TCRdb's table has in-frame clones only and misses some. The table lists 150,000 or so clones, around 87% of them singletons. The sample taken for sequencing was peripheral blood. The sequence came from a woman in her sixties or seventies with COVID-19, enrolled during active disease.

CDR3 protein: CASSGYRANTEAFF. The CDR3 DNA reads TGTGCCAGCAGCGGCTACAGGGCGAACACTGAAGCTTTCTTT. The rearrangement links TRBV9 to TRBJ1-1, with a weak D call TRBD1 (6 bases). The CDR3 totals 14 residues. Looked up from germline, CDR1 is SGDLS and CDR2 is YYNGEE. With 3 bases removed from V and 1 base from J, the gap between germline ends came to 10 bases.